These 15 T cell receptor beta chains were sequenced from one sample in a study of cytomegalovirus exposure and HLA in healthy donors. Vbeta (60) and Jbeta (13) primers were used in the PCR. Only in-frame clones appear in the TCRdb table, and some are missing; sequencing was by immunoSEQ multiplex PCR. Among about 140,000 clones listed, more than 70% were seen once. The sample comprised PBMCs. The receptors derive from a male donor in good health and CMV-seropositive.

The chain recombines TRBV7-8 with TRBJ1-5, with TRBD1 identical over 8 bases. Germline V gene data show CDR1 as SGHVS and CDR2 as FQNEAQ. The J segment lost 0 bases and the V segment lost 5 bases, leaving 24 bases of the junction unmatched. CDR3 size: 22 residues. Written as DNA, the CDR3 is TGTGCCAGCAGCGCGAGGCCCCCCCCTTGGACAGGGCGCGCTACTAGCAATCAGCCCCAGCATTTT. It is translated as CASSARPPPWTGRATSNQPQHF.

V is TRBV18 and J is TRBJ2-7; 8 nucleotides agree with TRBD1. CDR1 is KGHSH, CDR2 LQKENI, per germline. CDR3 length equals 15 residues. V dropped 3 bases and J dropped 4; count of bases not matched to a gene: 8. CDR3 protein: CASSPRQGANYEQYF. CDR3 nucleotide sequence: TGTGCCAGCTCACCTCGGCAGGGGGCGAATTACGAGCAGTACTTC.

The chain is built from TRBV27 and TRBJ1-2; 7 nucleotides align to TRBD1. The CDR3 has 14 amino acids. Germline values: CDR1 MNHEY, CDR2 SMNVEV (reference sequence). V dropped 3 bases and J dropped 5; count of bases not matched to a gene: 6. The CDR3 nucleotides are TGTGCCAGCAGTTTGACAGGGACTGTATATGGCTACACCTTC. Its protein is CASSLTGTVYGYTF.

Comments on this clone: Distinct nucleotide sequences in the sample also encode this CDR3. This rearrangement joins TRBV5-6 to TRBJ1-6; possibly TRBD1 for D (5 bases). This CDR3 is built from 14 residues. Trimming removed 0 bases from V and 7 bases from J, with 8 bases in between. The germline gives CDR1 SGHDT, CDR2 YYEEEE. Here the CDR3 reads CASSLGQGNSPLHF. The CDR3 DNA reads TGTGCCAGCAGCTTGGGGCAGGGAAATTCACCCCTCCACTTT.

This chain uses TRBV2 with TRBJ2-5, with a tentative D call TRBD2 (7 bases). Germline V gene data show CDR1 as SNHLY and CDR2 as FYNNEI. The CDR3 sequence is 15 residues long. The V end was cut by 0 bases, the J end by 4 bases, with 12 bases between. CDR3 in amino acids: CASSEAGGARETQYF. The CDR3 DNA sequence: TGTGCCAGCAGTGAAGCTGGGGGGGCCCGAGAGACCCAGTACTTC.

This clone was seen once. The CDR3 nucleotides are TGTGCCAGCAGCTTGGAGCCGGGACACTTCTACGAGCAGTACTTC. Translating it yields CASSLEPGHFYEQYF. The gene calls are TRBV5-4 and TRBJ2-7; possibly TRBD1 for D (6 bases). This CDR3 spans 15 amino acids. Trimming shortened V by 0 bases and J by 3 bases, and 13 bases separated the two germline ends. Germline lookup yields CDR1 SGHNT and CDR2 YYREEE (reference sequence).

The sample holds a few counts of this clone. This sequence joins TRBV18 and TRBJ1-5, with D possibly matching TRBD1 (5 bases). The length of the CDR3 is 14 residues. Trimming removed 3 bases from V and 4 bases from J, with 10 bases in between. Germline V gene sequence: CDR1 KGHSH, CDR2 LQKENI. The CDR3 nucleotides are TGTGCCAGCTCACCTGTTGGGGGGAATCAGCCCCAGCATTTT. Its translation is CASSPVGGNQPQHF.

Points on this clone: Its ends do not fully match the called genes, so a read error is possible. The CDR3 DNA sequence: TGTGCCAGCAGGCCCCACACTAGCGGGGGGGCCGAGGACTTC. It specifies CASRPHTSGGAEDF. This sequence joins TRBV5-4 and TRBJ2-7; 13 bases agree with TRBD2. The CDR3 has 14 residues. CDR1 and CDR2 from the germline V gene are SGHNT and YYREEE (reference sequence).

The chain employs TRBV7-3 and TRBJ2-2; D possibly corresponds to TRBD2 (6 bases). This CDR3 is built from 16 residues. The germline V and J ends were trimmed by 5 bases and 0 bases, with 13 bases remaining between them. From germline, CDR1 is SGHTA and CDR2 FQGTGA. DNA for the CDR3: TGTGCCAGCAGCATTTCGGGACTGCCGAACACCGGGGAGCTGTTTTTT. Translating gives CASSISGLPNTGELFF.

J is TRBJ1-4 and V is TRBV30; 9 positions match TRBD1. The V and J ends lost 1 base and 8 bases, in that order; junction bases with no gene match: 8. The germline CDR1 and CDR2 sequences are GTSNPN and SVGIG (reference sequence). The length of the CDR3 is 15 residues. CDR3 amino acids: CAWSGTQGAVEKLFF. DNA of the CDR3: TGTGCCTGGAGTGGGACACAGGGGGCGGTGGAAAAACTGTTTTTT.

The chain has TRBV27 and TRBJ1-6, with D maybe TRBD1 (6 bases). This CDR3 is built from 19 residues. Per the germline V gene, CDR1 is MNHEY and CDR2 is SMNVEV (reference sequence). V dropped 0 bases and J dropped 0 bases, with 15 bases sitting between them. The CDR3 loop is CASSLSYRQVSSYNSPLHF. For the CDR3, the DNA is TGTGCCAGCAGTTTATCCTACCGACAGGTCAGCTCCTATAATTCACCCCTCCACTTT.

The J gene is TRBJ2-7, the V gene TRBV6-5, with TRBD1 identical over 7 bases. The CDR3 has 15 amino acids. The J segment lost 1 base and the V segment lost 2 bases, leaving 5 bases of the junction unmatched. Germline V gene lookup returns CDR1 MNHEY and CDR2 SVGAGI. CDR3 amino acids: CASSYDRARSYEQYF. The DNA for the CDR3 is TGTGCCAGCAGTTACGACAGGGCGCGGTCCTACGAGCAGTACTTC.

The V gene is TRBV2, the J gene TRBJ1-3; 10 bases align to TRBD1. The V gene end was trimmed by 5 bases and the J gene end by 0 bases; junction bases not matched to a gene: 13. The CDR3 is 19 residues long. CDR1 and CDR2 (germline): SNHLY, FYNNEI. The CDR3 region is CASSSGGQGHSYSGNTIYF. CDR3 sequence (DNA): TGTGCCAGCAGTTCTGGGGGACAGGGGCACTCCTACTCTGGAAACACCATATATTTT.

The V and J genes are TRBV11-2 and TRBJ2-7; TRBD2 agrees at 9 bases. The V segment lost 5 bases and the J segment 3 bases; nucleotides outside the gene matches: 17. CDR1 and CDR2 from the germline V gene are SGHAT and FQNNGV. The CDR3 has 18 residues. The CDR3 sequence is CASSPRERTSAHSYEQYF. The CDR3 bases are TGTGCCAGCAGCCCTAGGGAACGGACTAGCGCACATAGCTACGAGCAGTACTTC.

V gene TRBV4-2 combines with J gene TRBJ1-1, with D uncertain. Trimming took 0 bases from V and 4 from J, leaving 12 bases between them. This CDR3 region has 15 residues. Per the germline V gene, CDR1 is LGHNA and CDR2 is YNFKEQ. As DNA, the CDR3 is TGTGCCAGCAGCCAAGATGAGGGAACCCTCACTGAAGCTTTCTTT. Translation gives CASSQDEGTLTEAFF.